Each of the 26 T cell receptor beta chains below was sequenced from the same sample in a study of control samples from healthy donors and cancer patients. Produced via immunoSEQ multiplex PCR; TCRdb's table is partial and in-frame only. The sample has 150,000 to 200,000 clones, nearly 96% seen once. Sequencing was performed on blood. These receptors all stem from a woman aged 25 to 39 in good health.

A note on this clone: This clone may be a read error of a much larger clone one base away. Additional DNA sequences in this sample encode the identical CDR3. The J gene is TRBJ2-1, the V gene TRBV11-3; 11 positions match TRBD2. Germline CDR1 and CDR2: SGHNT and YENEEA. This CDR3 region has 15 residues. V was pared by 5 bases and J by 3 bases, with 3 bases of the junction left unmatched. CDR3 DNA: TGTGCCAGCAGCCCAGGACTAGCGGGCTACAATGAGCAGTTCTTC. The encoded protein is CASSPGLAGYNEQFF.

The genes are TRBV7-9 and TRBJ2-7, with a tentative D call TRBD2 (6 bases). The V gene lost 5 bases and the J gene lost 6 bases, with 14 bases spanning the gap. Per the germline V gene, CDR1 is SEHNR and CDR2 is FQNEAQ (reference sequence). This CDR3 region has 13 residues. The CDR3 is CASSPRAGSEQYF. In nucleotides, the CDR3 is TGTGCCAGCAGCCCCCGGGCGGGGAGCGAGCAGTACTTC.

This chain connects TRBV7-9 to TRBJ1-4, with a possible D match to TRBD1 (6 bases). The CDR3 totals 14 residues. CDR1 and CDR2 (germline): SEHNR, FQNEAQ (reference sequence). V was shortened by 5 bases and J by 8 bases, with 15 bases between the two germline ends. As DNA, the CDR3 is TGTGCCAGCAGCAGAACAGGGCTGAGGGAAAAACTGTTTTTT. As protein: CASSRTGLREKLFF. Filled out from reference TRBV7-9 and TRBJ1-4, the complete variable domain reads DTGVSQNPRHKITKRGQNVTFRCDPISEHNRLYWYRQTLGQGPEFLTYFQNEAQLEKSRLLSDRFSAERPKGSFSTLEIQRTEQGDSAMYLCASSRTGLREKLFFGSGTQLSVL.

This clone was seen a single time. This rearrangement joins TRBV24-1 to TRBJ1-5, with 10 bases lining up with TRBD1. The CDR3 contains 17 residues. Germline CDR1 is KGHDR and CDR2 is SFDVKD. The J segment lost 5 bases and the V segment lost 5 bases, leaving 11 bases of the junction unmatched. The CDR3 loop is CATSAAPRQGADQPQHF. In DNA, the CDR3 is TGTGCCACCAGTGCCGCGCCTCGACAGGGGGCAGATCAGCCCCAGCATTTT.

This chain uses TRBV27 with TRBJ2-2; D may be TRBD1 (5 bases). Trimming shortened V by 6 bases and J by 0 bases, and 8 bases separated the two germline ends. Germline V gene sequence: CDR1 MNHEY, CDR2 SMNVEV (reference sequence). The CDR3 is made up of 14 amino acids. CDR3 coding DNA: TGTGCCAGCAGCACGACAGCGAACACCGGGGAGCTGTTTTTT. It yields the protein CASSTTANTGELFF.

The chain has TRBV2 and TRBJ2-7; TRBD1 matches at 9 bases. J lost 6 bases, V lost 7 bases, and 7 bases had no gene match. The CDR3 spans 13 residues. Germline CDR1 reads SNHLY; CDR2 reads FYNNEI. CDR3 sequence (DNA): TGTGCCAGCAAAGGGGACAGGGTGGGCGAGCAGTACTTC. This codes for CASKGDRVGEQYF. The full variable domain, rest sourced from reference TRBV2 and TRBJ2-7, is EPEVTQTPSHQVTQMGQEVILRCVPISNHLYFYWYRQILGQKVEFLVSFYNNEISEKSEIFDDQFSVERPDGSNFTLKIRSTKLEDSAMYFCASKGDRVGEQYFGPGTRLTVT.

V gene TRBV4-2 combines with J gene TRBJ1-2; D is unclear. Germline V gene lookup returns CDR1 LGHNA and CDR2 YNFKEQ. CDR3 length: 14 residues. V was pared by 1 base and J by 0 bases, with 6 bases between. The CDR3 bases are TGTGCCAGCAGCCAAGGGTCTACTAACTATGGCTACACCTTC. It encodes CASSQGSTNYGYTF.

V and J are TRBV15 and TRBJ1-3; D might be TRBD1 (5 bases). This CDR3 has 16 residues. Per germline, CDR1 LNHNV and CDR2 YYDKDF (reference sequence). The V and J ends lost 3 bases and 4 bases respectively, with 16 bases between them. The CDR3 DNA follows: TGTGCCACCAGCAGCCCGAGCCGGGGCTCGGGAAACACCATATATTTT. Translated, it gives CATSSPSRGSGNTIYF.

The rearrangement uses TRBV19 and TRBJ1-6; tentatively, D is TRBD1 (6 bases). Germline-derived CDR1 and CDR2 are LNHDA and SQIVND (reference sequence). The germline V and J ends were trimmed by 5 bases and 9 bases, with 14 bases remaining between them. CDR3 length: 14 amino acids. Written as DNA, the CDR3 is TGTGCCAGTAGTGGTGAAACAGGGATTTCACCCCTCCACTTT. This codes for CASSGETGISPLHF.

CDR3 protein: CASSSRLGADTQYF. CDR3 DNA sequence: TGTGCCAGCAGCTCGCGGCTCGGGGCAGATACGCAGTATTTT. The chain couples TRBV28 to TRBJ2-3, with a weak D call TRBD2 (5 bases). This CDR3 has 14 amino acids. CDR1 and CDR2 from the germline V gene are MDHEN and SYDVKM. The germline V and J ends were trimmed by 6 bases and 4 bases, with 14 bases remaining between them.

The V gene is TRBV5-1, the J gene TRBJ1-1; D possibly corresponds to TRBD1 (6 bases). There are 15 residues in the CDR3. Trimming took off 0 bases at V and 3 bases at J, with 12 bases between the two ends. The V gene's germline CDR1 is SGHRS and CDR2 YFSETQ. The CDR3 protein is CASSLEGGTYTEAFF. The CDR3 DNA sequence: TGCGCCAGCAGCTTGGAAGGGGGGACATACACTGAAGCTTTCTTT.

CDR3 loop: CASSLATGGGFNSPLHF. For the CDR3, the DNA is TGTGCCAGCAGCTTAGCCACAGGGGGTGGGTTTAATTCACCCCTCCACTTT. The genes are TRBV11-2 and TRBJ1-6, with TRBD1 matching over 8 bases. Germline V gene data show CDR1 as SGHAT and CDR2 as FQNNGV. The CDR3 loop spans 17 amino acids. V lost 1 base to trimming and J lost 6 bases; unmatched junction nucleotides: 8.

The chain recombines TRBV27 with TRBJ1-2; perhaps TRBD1 as D (5 bases). CDR3 length: 15 amino acids. The germline gives CDR1 MNHEY, CDR2 SMNVEV (reference sequence). Between the trimmed V and J ends, which lost 0 bases and 7 bases, there was a span of 15 bases. The CDR3 protein is CASSLSIQGVSGYTF. As DNA, the CDR3 is TGTGCCAGCAGTTTATCGATCCAGGGCGTTTCTGGCTACACCTTC.

The sample holds one count of this clone. The chain couples TRBV28 to TRBJ1-3, with no clear D. V lost 1 base to trimming and J lost 4 bases, with 14 bases between them. Germline-derived CDR1 and CDR2 are MDHEN and SYDVKM. This CDR3 has 16 residues. The chain's CDR3 is CASSLSPAVVGNTIYF. As DNA, the CDR3 is TGTGCCAGCAGTTTATCCCCCGCGGTCGTCGGAAACACCATATATTTT.

The chain couples TRBV12-3 or TRBV12-4 to TRBJ1-3; D gene ambiguous. Trimming shortened V by 6 bases and J by 2 bases, and 5 bases separated the two germline ends. The CDR3 spans 12 residues. The CDR3 protein is CASRDAGNTIYF. In DNA, the CDR3 is TGTGCCAGCAGGGACGCTGGAAACACCATATATTTT.

The chain combines TRBV7-8 with TRBJ2-6; TRBD2 aligns across 9 bases. V shed 8 bases and J 4 bases; nucleotides not matched to a gene: 3. Germline V gene sequence: CDR1 SGHVS, CDR2 FQNEAQ. CDR3 length: 14 residues. CDR3 DNA sequence: TGTGCCAGCCGCGGGGGGGGCGGGGCCAACGTCCTGACTTTC. It specifies CASRGGGGANVLTF. The variable domain in full, with the rest retrieved from reference TRBV7-8 and TRBJ2-6, is GAGVSQSPRYKVAKRGQDVALRCDPISGHVSLFWYQQALGQGPEFLTYFQNEAQLDKSGLPSDRFFAERPEGSVSTLKIQRTQQEDSAVYLCASRGGGGANVLTFGAGSRLTVL.

This chain uses TRBV14 with TRBJ1-2; D not resolved. V was clipped by 2 bases and J by 0 bases, with 13 bases between them. The CDR3 length is 16 residues. The germline V gene has CDR1 SGHDN and CDR2 FVKESK. As DNA, the CDR3 is TGTGCCAGCAGCCAAATGTCTGGGTCCCCTAACTATGGCTACACCTTC. Translation gives CASSQMSGSPNYGYTF.

The V and J genes are TRBV25-1 and TRBJ2-6; 7 bases are a match to TRBD1. This CDR3 has 15 amino acids. V trimming: 4 bases; J trimming: 9 bases; junction bases outside the gene matches: 9. CDR1 MGHDK and CDR2 SYGVNS come from the germline V gene. In DNA, the CDR3 is TGTGCCAGCAGTGCACCGGGACAGCAATTCAACGTCCTGACTTTC. This sequence encodes CASSAPGQQFNVLTF.

The V call is TRBV5-6, the J call TRBJ1-5; D is undetermined. The CDR3 length is 15 residues. Germline V gene data show CDR1 as SGHDT and CDR2 as YYEEEE. V lost 1 base and J lost 5, with 13 bases in between. The chain's CDR3 is CASSLRPGLDQPQHF. The DNA of the CDR3 is TGTGCCAGCAGCTTGCGTCCGGGCTTGGATCAGCCCCAGCATTTT.

The CDR3: CASSLAGGTDTQYF. The CDR3 bases are TGTGCCAGCAGCTTAGCGGGGGGCACAGATACGCAGTATTTT. The rearrangement uses TRBV7-9 and TRBJ2-3, with D perhaps matching TRBD1 or TRBD2 (5 bases each). The CDR3 consists of 14 residues. Trimming removed 0 bases from V and 1 base from J, with 5 bases in between. CDR1 is SEHNR, CDR2 FQNEAQ, per germline (reference sequence).

This chain joins TRBV9 and TRBJ2-5, with TRBD2 matching over 11 bases. With V trimmed by 3 bases and J by 5 bases, 9 bases remained unmatched. The CDR3 length is 16 residues. Germline CDR1 reads SGDLS; CDR2 reads YYNGEE. CDR3 residues: CASSGLAGGPGETQYF. The CDR3 bases are TGTGCCAGCAGCGGGTTAGCGGGAGGGCCGGGGGAGACCCAGTACTTC.

The chain carries TRBV5-1 and TRBJ1-2; TRBD1 matches 9 bases. CDR1 is SGHRS, CDR2 YFSETQ, per germline. This CDR3 has 15 residues. With V trimmed by 4 bases and J by 5 bases, 9 bases remained unmatched. CDR3 region: CASSQTFGTGYGYTF. Here the CDR3 DNA reads TGCGCCAGCAGCCAAACCTTCGGGACAGGGTATGGCTACACCTTC.

The gene calls are TRBV7-3 and TRBJ2-3, with TRBD2 identical over 14 bases. CDR1 SGHTA and CDR2 FQGTGA come from the germline V gene. Trimming at V came to 4 bases and at J to 4 bases, leaving 7 bases not matched to a gene. CDR3 length equals 17 residues. The DNA for the CDR3 is TGTGCCAGCAGCTCGAACGGACTAGCGGGAGGATCAGATACGCAGTATTTT. Translated, it gives CASSSNGLAGGSDTQYF.

The rearrangement links TRBV7-2 to TRBJ1-3; 7 bases agree with TRBD1. V was pared by 3 bases and J by 0 bases, with 2 bases of the junction left unmatched. This CDR3 has 15 residues. Per the germline V gene, CDR1 is SGHTA and CDR2 is FQGNSA. CDR3 loop: CASSLGQNSGNTIYF. The CDR3 DNA sequence: TGTGCCAGCAGCTTGGGACAGAACTCTGGAAACACCATATATTTT.

The rearrangement joins TRBV19 to TRBJ2-7; 7 bases map to TRBD1. This CDR3 has 16 amino acids. Losses at the gene ends were 3 bases for V and 4 bases for J; bases not matched to a gene: 12. The V gene's germline CDR1 is LNHDA and CDR2 SQIVND (reference sequence). The CDR3 sequence is CASSIKGGTAKYEQYF. The CDR3 DNA is TGTGCCAGTAGTATCAAAGGTGGGACAGCCAAATACGAGCAGTACTTC.

The chain joins TRBV2 to TRBJ2-1; 8 nucleotides line up with TRBD1. The CDR3 is made up of 18 amino acids. Germline CDR1 SNHLY, CDR2 FYNNEI. The V segment lost 11 bases and the J segment 1 base; nucleotides outside the gene matches: 19. CDR3 coding DNA: TGTGCCGGATGGACAGGGTTTTCTTATGGTGTATCCTACAATGAGCAGTTCTTC. It is translated as CAGWTGFSYGVSYNEQFF.